The 26 T cell receptor beta chains in this list originate from one sample, sequenced in a study of radiation and T cells in renal cell carcinoma. Time point described: blood 4 weeks post-SBRT, at nephrectomy. Stated treatment: 15 Gy SBRT to primary tumor, nephrectomy 4 weeks later. Sequenced by immunoSEQ multiplex PCR; TCRdb stores in-frame clones only, minus some. The sample lists under 200,000 clones, about 88% seen once, with approximately 10% in the top ten. Sequences were derived from blood, sampled from a patient whose treatment included radiotherapy and nephrectomy. Every receptor here comes from a woman aged 50 to 60 with renal cell carcinoma.

This chain connects TRBV19 to TRBJ2-7; D remains ambiguous. There are 14 residues in the CDR3. Trimming pared 4 bases from V and 2 bases from J, leaving 12 bases between. Germline lookup yields CDR1 LNHDA and CDR2 SQIVND (reference sequence). The CDR3 DNA reads as TGTGCCAGTAGTACGTACGAGCGACCCTACGAGCAGTACTTC. Protein: CASSTYERPYEQYF.

The CDR3 loop is CASSYVLTGYYGYTF. The CDR3, as DNA: TGTGCCAGCAGTTACGTTCTGACAGGGTACTATGGCTACACCTTC. The V call is TRBV6-5, the J call TRBJ1-2; TRBD1 matches at 7 bases. The trim removed 2 bases at V and 3 bases at J, leaving 6 bases unmatched. The CDR3 length is 15 residues. Germline-derived CDR1 and CDR2 are MNHEY and SVGAGI.

This clone was observed a handful of times. The chain has TRBV5-4 and TRBJ2-2; D not resolved. This CDR3 comprises 11 residues. CDR1 and CDR2 (germline): SGHNT, YYREEE (reference sequence). Trimming took off 5 bases at V and 3 bases at J, with 2 bases between the two ends. CDR3 loop: CASSYTGELFF. Here the CDR3 DNA reads TGTGCCAGCAGTTACACCGGGGAGCTGTTTTTT.

This chain connects TRBV5-1 to TRBJ2-5; 11 bases are a match to TRBD2. Germline loops: CDR1 SGHRS, CDR2 YFSETQ. The CDR3 consists of 16 residues. With 4 bases clipped from V and 0 bases from J, the junction kept 5 bases outside the gene matches. The CDR3 DNA follows: TGCGCCAGCAGCACCTTACTAGCGGGGGACCAAGAGACCCAGTACTTC. It is translated as CASSTLLAGDQETQYF. Filled out from reference TRBV5-1 and TRBJ2-5, the complete variable domain reads KAGVTQTPRYLIKTRGQQVTLSCSPISGHRSVSWYQQTPGQGLQFLFEYFSETQRNKGNFPGRFSGRQFSNSRSEMNVSTLELGDSALYLCASSTLLAGDQETQYFGPGTRLLVL.

V gene TRBV5-4 combines with J gene TRBJ2-4; 11 bases map to TRBD1. V shed 4 bases and J 9 bases; nucleotides not matched to a gene: 9. The CDR3 is 15 amino acids. Germline lookup yields CDR1 SGHNT and CDR2 YYREEE (reference sequence). CDR3 in amino acids: CASSNGQGAFGIQYF. The CDR3 nucleotides are TGTGCCAGCAGCAACGGACAGGGGGCGTTCGGCATTCAGTACTTC. Looking up the rest from reference TRBV5-4 and TRBJ2-4 gives the full variable domain: ETGVTQSPTHLIKTRGQQVTLRCSSQSGHNTVSWYQQALGQGPQFIFQYYREEENGRGNFPPRFSGLQFPNYSSELNVNALELDDSALYLCASSNGQGAFGIQYFGAGTRLSVL.

The gene calls are TRBV19 and TRBJ1-5; D unclear. The CDR3 is made up of 15 amino acids. The V gene's germline CDR1 is LNHDA and CDR2 SQIVND (reference sequence). V lost 5 bases, J lost 1 base, and 12 bases lay in between. CDR3 residues: CASSLGTISNQPQHF. The CDR3 DNA reads as TGTGCCAGTAGTTTGGGCACCATAAGCAATCAGCCCCAGCATTTT.

Worth noting for this clone: This same CDR3 is encoded by further DNA sequences in the sample. This chain's CDR3 is CASSSGTASGNTIYF. The CDR3 nucleotides are TGTGCCAGCAGCTCCGGGACAGCCTCTGGAAACACCATATATTTT. The chain is built from TRBV5-4 and TRBJ1-3; 7 bases match TRBD1. CDR1 is SGHNT and CDR2 is YYREEE in the germline V gene (reference sequence). V trimming: 3 bases; J trimming: 0 bases; junction bases outside the gene matches: 3. CDR3 length: 15 residues.

This chain connects TRBV19 to TRBJ1-5, with D unclear. Germline CDR1 LNHDA, CDR2 SQIVND (reference sequence). The CDR3 extends over 14 amino acids. Trimming stripped 4 bases from V and 0 bases from J, with 7 bases between. The CDR3 spells CASSRQDSNQPQHF. The CDR3 DNA is TGTGCCAGTAGTAGACAAGATAGCAATCAGCCCCAGCATTTT.

The chain couples TRBV2 to TRBJ1-1; 8 positions agree with TRBD1. Unmatched junction bases numbered 9, after V lost 4 bases and J lost 8 bases. CDR1 is SNHLY, CDR2 FYNNEI, per germline. The CDR3 is 14 residues long. The CDR3 sequence: CASSAKRTGPEAFF. CDR3 nucleotides: TGTGCCAGCAGTGCTAAAAGGACAGGGCCAGAAGCTTTCTTT.

This clone has more than one count but fewer than ten. The chain recombines TRBV19 with TRBJ1-5; 9 nucleotides match TRBD1. Germline CDR1 LNHDA, CDR2 SQIVND (reference sequence). Trimming cost V 6 bases and J 3 bases; bases outside gene matches: 6. The CDR3 has 15 residues. The DNA for the CDR3 is TGTGCCAGTAGAAGGACAGGGGCCTTCAATCAGCCCCAGCATTTT. This codes for CASRRTGAFNQPQHF.

The chain's CDR3 is CASSIGAVNSYEQYF. The CDR3 nucleotides read TGTGCCAGTAGTATAGGGGCAGTCAACTCCTACGAGCAGTACTTC. The chain combines TRBV19 with TRBJ2-7; D is ambiguous. CDR1 and CDR2 from the germline V gene are LNHDA and SQIVND (reference sequence). V was cut by 1 base and J by 0 bases, with 10 bases left in between. The CDR3 has 15 residues.

The rearrangement uses TRBV5-5 and TRBJ1-2; D might be TRBD1 (5 bases). Germline-derived CDR1 and CDR2 are SGHKS and YYEKEE (reference sequence). Trimming stripped 1 base from V and 6 bases from J, with 10 bases between. The CDR3 sequence is 13 residues long. The CDR3 sequence: CASSLTGTDGYTF. CDR3 sequence (DNA): TGTGCCAGCAGCTTGACCGGGACGGATGGCTACACCTTC.

This chain uses TRBV5-6 with TRBJ2-2; D gene unclear. V lost 2 bases, J lost 4 bases, and 9 bases lay in between. The CDR3 length is 14 residues. Germline CDR1 SGHDT, CDR2 YYEEEE. The CDR3 is CASSFGILTGELFF. The CDR3 DNA sequence: TGTGCCAGCAGCTTTGGGATACTCACCGGGGAGCTGTTTTTT.

As to this clone: The same CDR3 arises from other DNA sequences in this sample as well. This rearrangement joins TRBV5-1 to TRBJ2-2, with D uncertain. CDR1 and CDR2 from the germline V gene are SGHRS and YFSETQ. The CDR3 runs to 13 residues. The germline V and J ends were trimmed by 2 bases and 3 bases, with 5 bases remaining between them. The CDR3 DNA sequence: TGCGCCAGCAGCTTCGGTGACACCGGGGAGCTGTTTTTT. This codes for CASSFGDTGELFF.

The CDR3 region has the DNA TGTGCCAGCTCACGGGAGGGACTAAATTCACCCCTCCACTTT. Protein sequence: CASSREGLNSPLHF. V and J are TRBV18 and TRBJ1-6, with a possible D match to TRBD1 (5 bases). V lost 4 bases and J 7 bases, leaving 11 bases between the germline ends. The CDR3 covers 14 residues. Germline values: CDR1 KGHSH, CDR2 LQKENI.

The genes are TRBV5-4 and TRBJ2-3, with 13 bases matching TRBD2. With 3 bases clipped from V and 3 bases from J, the junction kept 4 bases outside the gene matches. This CDR3 is built from 16 residues. Looked up from germline, CDR1 is SGHNT and CDR2 is YYREEE (reference sequence). The CDR3 nucleotides are TGTGCCAGCAGCTGGAGACTAGCGGGGGGTACAGATACGCAGTATTTT. It translates to CASSWRLAGGTDTQYF.

The chain couples TRBV15 to TRBJ1-6; tentative D call: TRBD1 (6 bases). This CDR3 comprises 14 residues. Germline CDR1 is LNHNV and CDR2 is YYDKDF (reference sequence). Trimming removed 1 base from V and 7 bases from J, with 8 bases in between. CDR3 sequence reads: CATSRVQGNSPLHF. CDR3 coding DNA: TGTGCCACCAGCAGAGTACAGGGAAATTCACCCCTCCACTTT. Complete variable domain (other parts from reference TRBV15 and TRBJ1-6): DAMVIQNPRYQVTQFGKPVTLSCSQTLNHNVMYWYQQKSSQAPKLLFHYYDKDFNNEADTPDNFQSRRPNTSFCFLDIRSPGLGDTAMYLCATSRVQGNSPLHFGNGTRLTVT.

V usage is TRBV9 and J usage is TRBJ1-1, with D possibly TRBD1 on 5 matching bases. The germline V and J ends were trimmed by 0 bases and 3 bases, with 12 bases remaining between them. CDR3 length: 15 residues. From germline, CDR1 is SGDLS and CDR2 YYNGEE. In DNA, the CDR3 is TGTGCCAGCAGCGTAGGGGGGAGCGAGGACACTGAAGCTTTCTTT. Encoded protein: CASSVGGSEDTEAFF.

The V call is TRBV5-4, the J call TRBJ2-7, with a possible D match to TRBD1 (6 bases). Germline values: CDR1 SGHNT, CDR2 YYREEE (reference sequence). Trimming pared 0 bases from V and 5 bases from J, leaving 15 bases between. This CDR3 comprises 15 residues. CDR3 nucleotide sequence: TGTGCCAGCAGCTTGGCAGGGGTAAAAACCCACGAGCAGTACTTC. Translating gives CASSLAGVKTHEQYF.

The CDR3, as DNA: TGTGCCTGGAGTGTTTTCAGGGAGACCCAGTACTTC. This sequence encodes CAWSVFRETQYF. The rearrangement joins TRBV30 to TRBJ2-5, with D unclear. The CDR3 covers 12 residues. The germline gives CDR1 GTSNPN, CDR2 SVGIG (reference sequence). Trimming took 0 bases from V and 5 from J, leaving 7 bases between them.

This chain connects TRBV6-5 to TRBJ2-5; 7 nucleotides line up with TRBD1. Trimming removed 5 bases from V and 4 bases from J; junction bases left unmatched: 10. CDR3 length: 15 residues. Germline-derived CDR1 and CDR2 are MNHEY and SVGAGI. The CDR3 loop reads CASSPGQRQGETQYF. CDR3 nucleotide sequence: TGTGCCAGCAGTCCGGGACAGAGGCAAGGAGAGACCCAGTACTTC.

This rearrangement joins TRBV4-3 to TRBJ2-3; 10 nucleotides line up with TRBD2. Germline loops: CDR1 LGHNA, CDR2 YSLEER. The CDR3 runs 15 residues. V was pared by 4 bases and J by 1 base, with 2 bases of the junction left unmatched. The CDR3 DNA reads as TGCGCCAGCAGCCCTGGGACTAGCGGCACAGATACGCAGTATTTT. This translates into CASSPGTSGTDTQYF.

The rearrangement joins TRBV19 to TRBJ1-1, with a weak D call TRBD1 (6 bases). CDR3 length: 14 residues. Germline V CDR1 and CDR2: LNHDA, SQIVND (reference sequence). The V and J ends lost 4 bases and 1 base respectively, with 10 bases between them. CDR3 amino acids: CASSRGGRNTEAFF. Here the CDR3 DNA reads TGTGCCAGTAGTAGAGGGGGGCGGAACACTGAAGCTTTCTTT.

This chain joins TRBV6-5 and TRBJ1-2, with D uncertain. The CDR3 is made up of 16 amino acids. Trimming left V 2 bases short and J 8 bases short, with 21 bases between. Germline loops: CDR1 MNHEY, CDR2 SVGAGI. The chain's CDR3 is CASSYNPGRTDGGYTF. CDR3 DNA sequence: TGTGCCAGCAGTTACAATCCCGGGAGAACGGACGGGGGCTACACCTTC.

The gene calls are TRBV19 and TRBJ1-6, with 7 bases fitting TRBD1. V dropped 3 bases and J dropped 8; count of bases not matched to a gene: 10. The germline CDR1 and CDR2 sequences are LNHDA and SQIVND (reference sequence). The CDR3 sequence is 16 residues long. The CDR3 loop reads CASSIRVVTGDSPLHF. For the CDR3, the DNA is TGTGCCAGTAGTATCCGGGTAGTAACAGGGGATTCACCCCTCCACTTT. Together with reference TRBV19 and TRBJ1-6, the CDR3 gives the full variable domain: DGGITQSPKYLFRKEGQNVTLSCEQNLNHDAMYWYRQDPGQGLRLIYYSQIVNDFQKGDIAEGYSVSREKKESFPLTVTSAQKNPTAFYLCASSIRVVTGDSPLHFGNGTRLTVT.

The rearrangement joins TRBV6-5 to TRBJ2-7, with unresolved D. Per the germline V gene, CDR1 is MNHEY and CDR2 is SVGAGI. Trimming removed 0 bases at V and 7 bases at J, with 19 bases between. The CDR3 contains 16 residues. CDR3 nucleotides: TGTGCCAGCAGTTACTCGAACCGGGTGGTTGGTCGGGAGCAGTACTTC. It is translated as CASSYSNRVVGREQYF.